Following are 12 T cell receptor beta chains from one sample sequenced in a study of T cells in Graves' hyperthyroidism and ophthalmopathy. It was RNA transcripts that yielded the amplified TCR beta CDR3 regions. Researchers ran a first-round RT-PCR on the TCR CDR3 using the HTBI primer set. Each CDR3 protein gets one entry after TCRdb re-called the multiplex PCR reads with MiXCR. The sample holds hundreds of thousands of distinct CDR3 sequences; less than 15% are singletons and the top ten take approximately 14%. Sequencing input: blood. These receptors came from a woman aged 40 to 49 with Graves' hyperthyroidism.

This clonotype was observed a few times. V gene TRBV7-9 combines with J gene TRBJ2-7; D may correspond to TRBD1 or TRBD2 (6 bases each). This CDR3 is built from 14 residues. V dropped 5 bases and J dropped 0 bases, with 11 bases sitting between them. The V gene's germline CDR1 is SEHNR and CDR2 FQNEAQ (reference sequence). The CDR3: CASSDPGASYEQYF. In DNA, the CDR3 is TGTGCCAGCAGCGACCCGGGGGCCTCCTACGAGCAGTACTTC.

The gene calls are TRBV27 and TRBJ2-7; TRBD1 aligns across 8 bases. Per the germline V gene, CDR1 is MNHEY and CDR2 is SMNVEV (reference sequence). The length of the CDR3 is 17 residues. J lost 4 bases, V lost 8 bases, and 19 bases had no gene match. The CDR3: CASRTGTQPLFEYEQYF. The CDR3 DNA follows: TGTGCCAGCCGGACAGGGACCCAACCTCTTTTTGAGTACGAGCAGTACTTC.

In this sample, this clonotype turned up many times. This rearrangement joins TRBV29-1 to TRBJ1-1, with unresolved D. The CDR3 extends over 14 amino acids. Germline-derived CDR1 and CDR2 are SQVTM and ANQGSEA. V was pared by 8 bases and J by 0 bases, with 16 bases between. The CDR3 reads CSTHGRPMNTEAFF. DNA for the CDR3: TGCAGCACACATGGCAGACCCATGAACACTGAAGCTTTCTTT.

This clonotype was seen ten or more times. The V and J genes are TRBV28 and TRBJ2-4, with no clear D. With 3 bases removed from V and 6 bases from J, the gap between germline ends came to 21 bases. Germline-derived CDR1 and CDR2 are MDHEN and SYDVKM. This CDR3 contains 17 residues. The CDR3 protein is CASSLGFVRLSTNIQYF. CDR3 nucleotide sequence: TGTGCCAGCAGTTTGGGTTTCGTGAGACTGTCGACAAACATTCAGTACTTC.

The rearrangement uses TRBV11-2 and TRBJ2-1; no definite D call. CDR1 is SGHAT and CDR2 is FQNNGV in the germline V gene. CDR3 length: 13 amino acids. V dropped 6 bases and J dropped 5 bases, with 11 bases sitting between them. CDR3 DNA sequence: TGTGCCAGCAGTGGAAGATGGAACAATGAGCAGTTCTTC. It translates to CASSGRWNNEQFF.

This clonotype has only one observation. A much bigger clone sits one base away, suggesting this may be a read error. The genes are TRBV20-1 and TRBJ2-7; 7 positions agree with TRBD1. Germline V CDR1 and CDR2: DFQATT, SNEGSKA (reference sequence). The V segment lost 1 base and the J segment 7 bases; nucleotides outside the gene matches: 16. The CDR3 contains 16 residues. This CDR3 is CSARGRGQGVFNEQYF. As DNA, the CDR3 is TGCAGTGCTAGAGGTAGGGGGCAGGGGGTCTTCAATGAGCAGTACTTC.

This clonotype was seen at least ten times. V is TRBV20-1 and J is TRBJ2-7; D is possibly TRBD2 (5 bases). This CDR3 has 14 residues. The V gene's germline CDR1 is DFQATT and CDR2 SNEGSKA (reference sequence). Trimming cost V 2 bases and J 3 bases, with 14 bases left between them. This CDR3 is CSARSGINSYEQYF. In DNA form, the CDR3 reads TGCAGTGCTAGATCCGGGATCAATAGCTACGAGCAGTACTTC.

This clonotype was counted ten times or more. The chain combines TRBV28 with TRBJ1-1, with TRBD1 as a possible D gene (5 bases). The CDR3 consists of 15 residues. Between the trimmed V and J ends, which lost 3 bases and 1 base, there was a span of 12 bases. Germline V lookup: CDR1 MDHEN, CDR2 SYDVKM. CDR3 DNA sequence: TGTGCCAGCAGTTTTCAGGGCTGGGGGAACACTGAAGCTTTCTTT. Its translation: CASSFQGWGNTEAFF.

This clonotype was detected many times. The chain joins TRBV28 to TRBJ2-2, with TRBD2 as a possible D gene (6 bases). V was cut by 4 bases and J by 4 bases, with 19 bases left in between. Germline V gene sequence: CDR1 MDHEN, CDR2 SYDVKM. There are 17 residues in the CDR3. Here the CDR3 reads CASSSPQAAGITGELFF. The CDR3 DNA follows: TGTGCCAGCAGTTCCCCCCAAGCGGCGGGGATCACCGGGGAGCTGTTTTTT.

A single count supports this clonotype. The chain recombines TRBV28 with TRBJ2-3; D perhaps matches TRBD2 (6 bases). In germline, CDR1 is MDHEN, CDR2 SYDVKM. Between the trimmed V and J ends, which lost 2 bases and 0 bases, there was a span of 18 bases. This CDR3 spans 18 amino acids. The CDR3 here is CASSLSGGALASTDTQYF. CDR3 nucleotides: TGTGCCAGCAGTTTAAGCGGAGGTGCACTAGCTAGCACAGATACGCAGTATTTT.

This rearrangement joins TRBV11-2 to TRBJ2-2; 13 nucleotides match TRBD2. Germline V gives CDR1 SGHAT, CDR2 FQNNGV. The CDR3 runs 17 residues. With V trimmed by 5 bases and J by 3 bases, 6 bases remained unmatched. The CDR3: CASSTGLAGVHTGELFF. CDR3 sequence (DNA): TGTGCCAGCAGCACAGGACTAGCGGGAGTTCACACCGGGGAGCTGTTTTTT.

This clonotype was recorded at least ten times. This chain connects TRBV20-1 to TRBJ1-3; no clear D gene. The V and J ends lost 0 bases and 7 bases respectively, with 10 bases between them. This CDR3 region has 13 residues. CDR1 and CDR2 from the germline V gene are DFQATT and SNEGSKA (reference sequence). The CDR3 coding sequence is TGCAGTGCTAGAGATGGGGAAACGAACACCATATATTTT. It yields the protein CSARDGETNTIYF.